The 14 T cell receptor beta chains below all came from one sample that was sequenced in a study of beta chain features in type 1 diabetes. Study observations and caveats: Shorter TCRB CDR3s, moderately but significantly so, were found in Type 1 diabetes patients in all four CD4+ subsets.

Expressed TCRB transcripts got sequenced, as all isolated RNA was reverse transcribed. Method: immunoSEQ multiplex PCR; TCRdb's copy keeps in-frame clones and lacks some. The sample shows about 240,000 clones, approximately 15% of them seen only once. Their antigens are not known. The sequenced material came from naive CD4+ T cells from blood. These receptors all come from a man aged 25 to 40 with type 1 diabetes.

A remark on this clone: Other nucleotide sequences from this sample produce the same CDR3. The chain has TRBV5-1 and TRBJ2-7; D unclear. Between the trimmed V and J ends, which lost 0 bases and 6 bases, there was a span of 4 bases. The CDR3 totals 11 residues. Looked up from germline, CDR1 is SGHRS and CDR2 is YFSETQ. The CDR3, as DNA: TGCGCCAGCAGCTTGGTCGGCGAGCAGTACTTC. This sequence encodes CASSLVGEQYF.

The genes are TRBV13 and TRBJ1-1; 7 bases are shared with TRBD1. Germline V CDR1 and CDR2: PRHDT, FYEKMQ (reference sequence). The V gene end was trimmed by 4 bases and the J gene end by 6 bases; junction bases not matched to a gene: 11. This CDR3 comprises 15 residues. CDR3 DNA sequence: TGTGCCAGCAGCTCACGACAGGGAGGTTTGGCTGAAGCTTTCTTT. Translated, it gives CASSSRQGGLAEAFF. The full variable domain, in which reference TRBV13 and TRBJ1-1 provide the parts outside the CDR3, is AAGVIQSPRHLIKEKRETATLKCYPIPRHDTVYWYQQGPGQDPQFLISFYEKMQSDKGSIPDRFSAQQFSDYHSELNMSSLELGDSALYFCASSSRQGGLAEAFFGQGTRLTVV.

The CDR3 sequence: CASGYVSGGGETQYF. For the CDR3, the DNA is TGTGCTAGTGGTTACGTTAGCGGGGGAGGCGAGACCCAGTACTTC. The genes are TRBV12-5 and TRBJ2-5; TRBD2 matches at 9 bases. Germline assignment: CDR1 LGHNT and CDR2 FRNRAP. There are 15 residues in the CDR3. V lost 4 bases, J lost 5 bases, and 8 bases stayed unmatched.

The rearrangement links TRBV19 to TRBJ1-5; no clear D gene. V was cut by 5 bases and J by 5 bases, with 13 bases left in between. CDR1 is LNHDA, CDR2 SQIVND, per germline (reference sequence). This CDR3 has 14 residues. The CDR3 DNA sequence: TGTGCCAGTAGTTGGATTGAGGTCGATCAGCCCCAGCATTTT. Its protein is CASSWIEVDQPQHF.

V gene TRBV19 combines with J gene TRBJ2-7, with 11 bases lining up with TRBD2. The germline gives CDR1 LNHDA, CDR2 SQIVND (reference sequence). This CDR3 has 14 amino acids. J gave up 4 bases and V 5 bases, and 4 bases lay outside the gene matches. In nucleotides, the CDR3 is TGTGCCAGTAGTCTACTAGCGGGAGCTTACGAGCAGTACTTC. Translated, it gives CASSLLAGAYEQYF.

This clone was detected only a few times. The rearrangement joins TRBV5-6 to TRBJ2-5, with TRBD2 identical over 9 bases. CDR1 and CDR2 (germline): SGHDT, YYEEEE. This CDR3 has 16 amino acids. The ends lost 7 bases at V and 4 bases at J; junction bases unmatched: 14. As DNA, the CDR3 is TGTGCCAGCTGGGATAGCGGGAGTTCGTTGGTAGAGACCCAGTACTTC. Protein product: CASWDSGSSLVETQYF.

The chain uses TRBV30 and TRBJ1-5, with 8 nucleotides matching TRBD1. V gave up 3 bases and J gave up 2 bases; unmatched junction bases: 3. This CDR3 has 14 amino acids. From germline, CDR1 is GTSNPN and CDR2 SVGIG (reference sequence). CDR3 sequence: CAWRIQGGNQPQHF. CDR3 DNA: TGTGCCTGGAGGATACAGGGGGGCAATCAGCCCCAGCATTTT.

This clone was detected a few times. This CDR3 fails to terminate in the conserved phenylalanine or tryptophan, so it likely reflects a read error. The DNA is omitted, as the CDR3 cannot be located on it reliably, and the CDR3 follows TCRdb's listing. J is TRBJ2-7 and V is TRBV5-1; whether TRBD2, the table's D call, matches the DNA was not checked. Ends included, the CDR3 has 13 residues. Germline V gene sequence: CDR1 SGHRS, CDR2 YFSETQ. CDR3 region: CASSLAPERDGVL.

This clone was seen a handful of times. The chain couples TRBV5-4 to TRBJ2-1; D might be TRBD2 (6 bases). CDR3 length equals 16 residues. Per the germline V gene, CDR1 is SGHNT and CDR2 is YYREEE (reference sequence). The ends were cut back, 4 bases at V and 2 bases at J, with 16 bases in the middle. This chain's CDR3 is CASSPRAAGPYNEQFF. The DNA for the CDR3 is TGTGCCAGCAGCCCGAGAGCGGCGGGACCCTACAATGAGCAGTTCTTC.

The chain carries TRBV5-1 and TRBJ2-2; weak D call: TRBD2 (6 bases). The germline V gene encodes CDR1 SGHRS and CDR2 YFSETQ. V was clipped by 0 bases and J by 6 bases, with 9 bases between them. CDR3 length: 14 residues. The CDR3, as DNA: TGCGCCAGCAGCTTGGAGCGGGCCTCCGGGGAGCTGTTTTTT. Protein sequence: CASSLERASGELFF.

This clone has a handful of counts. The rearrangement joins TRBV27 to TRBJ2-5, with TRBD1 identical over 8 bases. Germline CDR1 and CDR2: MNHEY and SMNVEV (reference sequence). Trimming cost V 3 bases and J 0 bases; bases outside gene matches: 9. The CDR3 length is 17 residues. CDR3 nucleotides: TGTGCCAGCAGTTTGCCGGCCCAGACAGGGGACCAAGAGACCCAGTACTTC. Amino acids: CASSLPAQTGDQETQYF.

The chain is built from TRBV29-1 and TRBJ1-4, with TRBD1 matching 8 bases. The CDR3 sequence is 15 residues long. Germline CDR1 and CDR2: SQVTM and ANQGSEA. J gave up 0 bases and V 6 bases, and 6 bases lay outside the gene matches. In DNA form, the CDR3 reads TGCAGCGTCCCGGGACAGGAAACAACTAATGAAAAACTGTTTTTT. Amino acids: CSVPGQETTNEKLFF. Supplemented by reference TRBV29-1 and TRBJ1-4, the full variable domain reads SAVISQKPSRDICQRGTSLTIQCQVDSQVTMMFWYRQQPGQSLTLIATANQGSEATYESGFVIDKFPISRPNLTFSTLTVSNMSPEDSSIYLCSVPGQETTNEKLFFGSGTQLSVL.

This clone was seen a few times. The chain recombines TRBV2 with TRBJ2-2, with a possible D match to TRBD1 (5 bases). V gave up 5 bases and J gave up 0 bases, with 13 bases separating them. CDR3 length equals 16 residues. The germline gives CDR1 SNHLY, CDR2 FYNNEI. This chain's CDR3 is CASSPFGQANTGELFF. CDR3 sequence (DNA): TGTGCCAGCAGTCCATTCGGACAAGCGAACACCGGGGAGCTGTTTTTT.

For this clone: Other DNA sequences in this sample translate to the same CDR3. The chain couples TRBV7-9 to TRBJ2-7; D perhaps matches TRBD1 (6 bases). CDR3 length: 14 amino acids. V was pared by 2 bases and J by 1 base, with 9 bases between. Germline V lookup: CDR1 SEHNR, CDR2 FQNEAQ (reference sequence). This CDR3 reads CASSLRDNSYEQYF. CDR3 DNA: TGTGCCAGCAGCTTACGGGACAATTCCTACGAGCAGTACTTC.